A single sample gave rise to the 19 T cell receptor beta chains below, sequenced in a study of human T cells and chemical hapten exposure. The library tagged individual cDNA molecules with unique molecular identifiers. TCRdb re-called the reads through MiXCR, storing one row per CDR3 protein. This sample's table has around 100 distinct CDR3 sequences. Treatment of the sample: therapeutic diphenylcyclopropenone sensitization with weekly scalp DPC. Sequenced material: whole blood, taken before DPC sensitization or 2, 6, or about 24 weeks after (not recorded which). These receptors originate from an adult with alopecia areata. Some clones in this sample may be carry-over from other donors' samples. This table probably holds off-target reads from a library built for another chain.

This chain uses TRBV10-1 with TRBJ1-1, with D maybe TRBD1 (5 bases). V was clipped by 4 bases and J by 4 bases, with 13 bases between them. CDR3 length equals 14 residues. CDR1 and CDR2 from the germline V gene are WNHNN and SYGVQD (reference sequence). CDR3 sequence (DNA): TGCGCCAGCAGTGGGACAAGGGCAGCCACTGAAGCTTTCTTT. Its translation is CASSGTRAATEAFF.

The V call is TRBV2, the J call TRBJ2-4; TRBD2 aligns across 7 bases. This CDR3 is built from 13 residues. The germline V gene has CDR1 SNHLY and CDR2 FYNNEI. The trim removed 4 bases at V and 7 bases at J, leaving 4 bases unmatched. The CDR3, as DNA: TGTGCCAGCAGTGGGGGTAGCGGGAACATTCAGTACTTC. Translation gives CASSGGSGNIQYF. The complete variable domain, with remaining parts taken from reference TRBV2 and TRBJ2-4, reads EPEVTQTPSHQVTQMGQEVILRCVPISNHLYFYWYRQILGQKVEFLVSFYNNEISEKSEIFDDQFSVERPDGSNFTLKIRSTKLEDSAMYFCASSGGSGNIQYFGAGTRLSVL.

This clonotype has more than one count but fewer than ten. The rearrangement joins TRBV29-1 to TRBJ1-1, with D maybe TRBD1 (5 bases). Germline V gene sequence: CDR1 SQVTM, CDR2 ANQGSEA. The V end lost 7 bases, the J end lost 0 bases, and 12 bases lay between the germline ends. This CDR3 has 13 residues. In nucleotides, the CDR3 is TGCAGCGCTCGGCAGGGATTGAACACTGAAGCTTTCTTT. It is translated as CSARQGLNTEAFF.

This CDR3 reads CASSLSGGSIADTQYF. In nucleotides, the CDR3 is TGTGCCAGCAGTTTAAGTGGGGGGAGTATTGCAGATACGCAGTATTTT. V gene TRBV27 combines with J gene TRBJ2-3, with D maybe TRBD2 (6 bases). Trimming stripped 2 bases from V and 4 bases from J, with 16 bases between. Per germline, CDR1 MNHEY and CDR2 SMNVEV (reference sequence). The length of the CDR3 is 16 residues.

This clonotype is a singleton in its sample. The chain joins TRBV7-8 to TRBJ1-1; 7 positions match TRBD1. Trimming cost V 2 bases and J 3 bases; bases outside gene matches: 3. This CDR3 spans 14 amino acids. Germline CDR1 SGHVS, CDR2 FQNEAQ. The CDR3 DNA reads TGTGCCAGCAGCTTACCCGGACAGGACACTGAAGCTTTCTTT. Its translation is CASSLPGQDTEAFF.

This clonotype was recorded a few times. The CDR3 spells CASSESTGGVAFF. The CDR3 region has the DNA TGCGCCAGCAGTGAGTCGACCGGAGGCGTCGCTTTCTTT. The chain uses TRBV10-2 and TRBJ1-1; D unclear. There are 13 residues in the CDR3. Germline values: CDR1 WSHSY, CDR2 SAAADI. The V end lost 0 bases, the J end lost 11 bases, and 13 bases lay between the germline ends.

The chain has TRBV6-5 and TRBJ2-2; TRBD1 or TRBD2 may be the D gene (6 bases each). Germline loops: CDR1 MNHEY, CDR2 SVGAGI. Trimming pared 11 bases from V and 7 bases from J, leaving 17 bases between. The CDR3 has 13 amino acids. The CDR3 here is CAPGDRRGGELFF. The CDR3 nucleotides are TGTGCCCCGGGAGACAGGCGAGGCGGGGAGCTGTTTTTT.

This chain uses TRBV20-1 with TRBJ1-1; D is undetermined. The CDR3 length is 12 residues. Trimming left V 3 bases short and J 1 base short, with 6 bases between. The V gene's germline CDR1 is DFQATT and CDR2 SNEGSKA (reference sequence). The CDR3 DNA sequence: TGCAGTGCTAGGAGGAAGAACACTGAAGCTTTCTTT. Residues: CSARRKNTEAFF.

J is TRBJ2-1 and V is TRBV24-1; perhaps TRBD1 as D (5 bases). The CDR3 runs to 13 residues. Per germline, CDR1 KGHDR and CDR2 SFDVKD. V was clipped by 7 bases and J by 10 bases, with 16 bases between them. CDR3 coding DNA: TGTGCCACCAGCACACACGACAGAGAAGAGCAGTTCTTC. Translation: CATSTHDREEQFF.

This clonotype was counted once. The chain is built from TRBV28 and TRBJ1-4; D is unclear. V lost 8 bases and J 6 bases, leaving 16 bases between the germline ends. Germline-derived CDR1 and CDR2 are MDHEN and SYDVKM. The CDR3 length is 14 residues. The CDR3 region is CASSGGLAYEKLFF. DNA for the CDR3: TGTGCCAGCTCGGGAGGTCTCGCCTATGAAAAACTGTTTTTT.

The V gene is TRBV29-1, the J gene TRBJ2-5; 9 bases line up with TRBD2. Germline-derived CDR1 and CDR2 are SQVTM and ANQGSEA. V trimming: 7 bases; J trimming: 2 bases; junction bases outside the gene matches: 8. The CDR3 sequence is 14 residues long. In DNA form, the CDR3 reads TGCAGCGCGGCAGCGGGGGGCCGACAAGAGACCCAGTACTTC. This encodes CSAAAGGRQETQYF.

The CDR3 spells CASSVGGPSAEAFF. Written as DNA, the CDR3 is TGTGCCAGCAGCGTAGGAGGTCCCAGCGCTGAAGCTTTCTTT. V gene TRBV9 combines with J gene TRBJ1-1; no clear D. CDR1 is SGDLS, CDR2 YYNGEE, per germline. Trimming shortened V by 0 bases and J by 6 bases, and 12 bases separated the two germline ends. This CDR3 region has 14 residues.

The chain links TRBV29-1 to TRBJ2-7; D perhaps matches TRBD1 (5 bases). V lost 1 base to trimming and J lost 2 bases, with 6 bases between them. The CDR3 contains 12 residues. Germline V gene sequence: CDR1 SQVTM, CDR2 ANQGSEA. The CDR3 nucleotides read TGCAGCGTTGAAGGACAGCCCTACGAGCAGTACTTC. Translating it yields CSVEGQPYEQYF.

This clonotype came up a few times. The chain employs TRBV27 and TRBJ2-4; no reliable D call. The CDR3 has 13 amino acids. Germline loops: CDR1 MNHEY, CDR2 SMNVEV (reference sequence). The V gene lost 6 bases and the J gene lost 0 bases, with 6 bases spanning the gap. The DNA of the CDR3 is TGTGCCAGCAGGGAACTAGCCAAAAACATTCAGTACTTC. Encoded protein: CASRELAKNIQYF.

The V and J genes are TRBV18 and TRBJ2-3, with D tentatively TRBD1 or TRBD2 (5 bases each). V was clipped by 3 bases and J by 5 bases, with 9 bases between them. This CDR3 is 13 amino acids long. The germline CDR1 and CDR2 sequences are KGHSH and LQKENI. Here the CDR3 reads CASSPGVGDTQYF. CDR3 nucleotide sequence: TGTGCCAGCTCACCGGGGGTTGGAGATACGCAGTATTTT.

The chain couples TRBV11-2 to TRBJ1-4; a possible D gene is TRBD1 (6 bases). The CDR3 loop spans 14 amino acids. Germline V gives CDR1 SGHAT, CDR2 FQNNGV. V was pared by 4 bases and J by 4 bases, with 10 bases between. CDR3: CASSSDRINEKLFF. In DNA form, the CDR3 reads TGTGCCAGCAGCTCCGACAGGATTAATGAAAAACTGTTTTTT.

The V and J genes are TRBV29-1 and TRBJ2-1, with D tentatively TRBD1 (5 bases). Between the trimmed V and J ends, which lost 3 bases and 7 bases, there was a span of 16 bases. The CDR3 has 14 amino acids. CDR1 SQVTM and CDR2 ANQGSEA come from the germline V gene. DNA for the CDR3: TGCAGCGTTGATCCTCCAGGGCTTTCGAATGAGCAGTTCTTC. Translating it yields CSVDPPGLSNEQFF.

The V and J genes are TRBV29-1 and TRBJ2-2; 9 bases are a match to TRBD1. The CDR3 has 15 residues. Unmatched junction bases numbered 10, after V lost 7 bases and J lost 4 bases. Germline CDR1 SQVTM, CDR2 ANQGSEA. CDR3 DNA sequence: TGCAGCGCTTCCGGGACAGGGAGTATCACCGGGGAGCTGTTTTTT. Its protein product is CSASGTGSITGELFF.

The chain carries TRBV2 and TRBJ2-3; D is uncertain. CDR1 SNHLY and CDR2 FYNNEI come from the germline V gene. The CDR3 has 14 residues. Deletions cut 6 bases from V and 5 bases from J, with 15 bases between. Written as DNA, the CDR3 is TGTGCCAGCAGGGCCACCACTCTGGGAGATACGCAGTATTTT. Protein: CASRATTLGDTQYF. Full variable domain (remainder filled in from reference TRBV2 and TRBJ2-3): EPEVTQTPSHQVTQMGQEVILRCVPISNHLYFYWYRQILGQKVEFLVSFYNNEISEKSEIFDDQFSVERPDGSNFTLKIRSTKLEDSAMYFCASRATTLGDTQYFGPGTRLTVL.